Each of the 17 T cell receptor beta chains below was sequenced from the same sample in a study of T cell repertoires in cytomegalovirus infection. Each CDR3 protein is one row after TCRdb ran MiXCR on the reads. The sample carries about 740,000 distinct CDR3 sequences, under 40% recorded once. The sequenced sample consisted of PBMCs. Receptors were obtained from a human donor in good health (CMV status not recorded). Some clones in this sample may be carry-over from other donors' samples.

The genes are TRBV12-3 or TRBV12-4 and TRBJ2-7; the D gene is possibly TRBD1 (5 bases). The CDR3 has 14 amino acids. Trimming pared 3 bases from V and 3 bases from J, leaving 12 bases between. The CDR3 reads CASSFDGRVYEQYF. Written as DNA, the CDR3 is TGTGCCAGCAGTTTCGACGGCAGGGTCTACGAGCAGTACTTC.

The chain has TRBV6-1 and TRBJ1-6; 8 bases fit TRBD1. Trimming cost V 4 bases and J 8 bases; bases outside gene matches: 10. CDR1 and CDR2 from the germline V gene are MNHNS and SASEGT. The CDR3 spans 16 residues. CDR3 in amino acids: CASSAEPGQDDSPLHF. The DNA for the CDR3 is TGTGCCAGCAGTGCGGAGCCGGGACAGGACGATTCACCCCTCCACTTT.

This clonotype has a count of ten or more. This rearrangement joins TRBV7-2 to TRBJ1-2; D perhaps matches TRBD1 (6 bases). The CDR3 runs to 14 residues. V was cut by 5 bases and J by 4 bases, with 14 bases left in between. Per germline, CDR1 SGHTA and CDR2 FQGNSA. DNA for the CDR3: TGTGCCAGCAGCCCCCCGAGGGGGGGCTATGGCTACACCTTC. Its translation: CASSPPRGGYGYTF.

V and J are TRBV20-1 and TRBJ2-3; D remains ambiguous. Per the germline V gene, CDR1 is DFQATT and CDR2 is SNEGSKA (reference sequence). Trimming took 5 bases from V and 0 from J, leaving 21 bases between them. This CDR3 is 17 amino acids long. The CDR3 reads CSAPKTPWATSTDTQYF. The CDR3 DNA is TGCAGTGCTCCAAAAACCCCTTGGGCAACTAGCACAGATACGCAGTATTTT.

The chain employs TRBV25-1 and TRBJ2-5, with 9 bases aligning to TRBD1. Germline CDR1 and CDR2: MGHDK and SYGVNS. V gave up 4 bases and J gave up 0 bases; unmatched junction bases: 3. CDR3 length: 15 amino acids. As DNA, the CDR3 is TGTGCCAGCAGTGGCGGACAGGGGTACCAAGAGACCCAGTACTTC. Amino acids: CASSGGQGYQETQYF. Full variable domain (outside the CDR3, taken from reference TRBV25-1 and TRBJ2-5): EADIYQTPRYLVIGTGKKITLECSQTMGHDKMYWYQQDPGMELHLIHYSYGVNSTEKGDLSSESTVSRIRTEHFPLTLESARPSHTSQYLCASSGGQGYQETQYFGPGTRLLVL.

V and J are TRBV6-6 and TRBJ1-6, with 7 bases lining up with TRBD1. CDR3 size: 15 residues. The V and J ends lost 6 bases and 7 bases, in that order; junction bases with no gene match: 9. Germline CDR1 is MNHNY and CDR2 is SVGAGI (reference sequence). The DNA for the CDR3 is TGTGCCAGCAGCCCCCGGACAGGCCAAAATTCACCCCTCCACTTT. Translated: CASSPRTGQNSPLHF.

Many counts were recorded for this clonotype. J is TRBJ2-1 and V is TRBV19, with D maybe TRBD1 (6 bases). The V and J ends lost 3 bases and 3 bases respectively, with 12 bases between them. This CDR3 has 15 amino acids. From germline, CDR1 is LNHDA and CDR2 SQIVND (reference sequence). The CDR3 DNA sequence: TGTGCCAGTAGTATGCGACAGGCTTACTACAATGAGCAGTTCTTC. It codes for CASSMRQAYYNEQFF.

This clonotype was seen a few times. The V and J genes are TRBV10-3 and TRBJ2-5; no clear D. CDR3 length: 12 amino acids. Germline lookup yields CDR1 ENHRY and CDR2 SYGVKD. Trimming removed 4 bases from V and 4 bases from J, with 7 bases in between. The CDR3 loop reads CAISGFGETQYF. The CDR3, as DNA: TGTGCCATCAGTGGATTCGGAGAGACCCAGTACTTC.

The rearrangement joins TRBV20-1 to TRBJ2-7, with 11 bases lining up with TRBD1. With 5 bases clipped from V and 7 bases from J, the junction kept 10 bases outside the gene matches. Germline lookup yields CDR1 DFQATT and CDR2 SNEGSKA (reference sequence). The CDR3 has 14 residues. The CDR3 DNA follows: TGCAGTGCTGGTAGGACAGGGGGCATTCGGGAGCAGTACTTC. Its protein product is CSAGRTGGIREQYF.

This clonotype was recorded a few times. The rearrangement links TRBV4-2 to TRBJ2-3; TRBD2 agrees at 9 bases. Germline lookup yields CDR1 LGHNA and CDR2 YNFKEQ. After removal of 5 bases from V and 6 bases from J, the junction contained 12 bases not matched to a gene. This CDR3 has 16 amino acids. In DNA, the CDR3 is TGTGCCAGCAGCGAGACTAGCGGAGCTCCACGGGATACGCAGTATTTT. Protein product: CASSETSGAPRDTQYF.

This clonotype was detected a few times. The chain employs TRBV28 and TRBJ1-1; D is unclear. Deletions cut 3 bases from V and 11 bases from J, with 10 bases between. Germline V gives CDR1 MDHEN, CDR2 SYDVKM. The CDR3 length is 11 residues. CDR3: CASSFTRRAFF. CDR3 bases: TGTGCCAGCAGTTTTACCCGGAGGGCTTTCTTT.

The J gene is TRBJ1-4, the V gene TRBV20-1; D possibly corresponds to TRBD1 (6 bases). V lost 1 base and J 7 bases, leaving 10 bases between the germline ends. Germline V lookup: CDR1 DFQATT, CDR2 SNEGSKA (reference sequence). This CDR3 is built from 13 residues. CDR3 protein: CSARAGAGEKLFF. CDR3 coding DNA: TGCAGTGCTAGAGCGGGGGCAGGTGAAAAACTGTTTTTT.

This clonotype was seen many times. The chain has TRBV7-6 and TRBJ2-7; 9 bases line up with TRBD1. V trimming: 2 bases; J trimming: 4 bases; junction bases outside the gene matches: 9. The CDR3 length is 16 residues. Germline values: CDR1 SGHVS, CDR2 FNYEAQ. Here the CDR3 DNA reads TGTGCCAGCAGCTTACGCCCGGACAGGGGTATGTACGAGCAGTACTTC. Amino acids: CASSLRPDRGMYEQYF.

This clonotype occurred many times. The chain combines TRBV7-2 with TRBJ2-2; maybe TRBD1 (5 bases). V was cut by 2 bases and J by 0 bases, with 7 bases left in between. CDR1 is SGHTA, CDR2 FQGNSA, per germline. The CDR3 runs 15 residues. The CDR3 region has the DNA TGTGCCAGCAGCTTATTGGGGCCGAACACCGGGGAGCTGTTTTTT. It translates to CASSLLGPNTGELFF.

This rearrangement joins TRBV6-1 to TRBJ1-6; D is possibly TRBD1 (6 bases). Germline V gives CDR1 MNHNS, CDR2 SASEGT. V was clipped by 6 bases and J by 0 bases, with 15 bases between them. This CDR3 is built from 17 residues. CDR3 DNA: TGTGCCAGCAGGGGCGCCCAGACAGGCTCCTATAATTCACCCCTCCACTTT. Its protein product is CASRGAQTGSYNSPLHF.

A few counts support this clonotype. The rearrangement joins TRBV19 to TRBJ1-5; D is uncertain. Per the germline V gene, CDR1 is LNHDA and CDR2 is SQIVND (reference sequence). CDR3 length: 17 residues. Trimming left V 0 bases short and J 11 bases short, with 23 bases between. The CDR3 DNA sequence: TGTGCCAGTAGTATAGACGCCGCGTCAGGAGGATCGTTGGCCCAGCATTTT. This gives the protein CASSIDAASGGSLAQHF. Combining the CDR3 with reference TRBV19 and TRBJ1-5 gives the whole variable domain DGGITQSPKYLFRKEGQNVTLSCEQNLNHDAMYWYRQDPGQGLRLIYYSQIVNDFQKGDIAEGYSVSREKKESFPLTVTSAQKNPTAFYLCASSIDAASGGSLAQHFGDGTRLSIL.

This clonotype came up many times. V is TRBV7-2 and J is TRBJ1-5, with D possibly TRBD1 on 6 matching bases. CDR3 length: 14 amino acids. V was trimmed by 6 bases and J by 4 bases, leaving 13 bases between them. CDR1 and CDR2 (germline): SGHTA, FQGNSA. The CDR3 spells CASSLGQGNQPQHF. Written as DNA, the CDR3 is TGTGCCAGCAGTTTGGGACAAGGAAATCAGCCCCAGCATTTT.